This is a list of T cell receptor beta chains from one sample in a study of cytomegalovirus exposure and HLA in healthy donors. Some clones are missing from TCRdb's copy, which holds only in-frame ones; the method was immunoSEQ multiplex PCR. Among 120,000 or so clones listed, roughly three quarters were seen once. Sequencing was done on a sample of PBMCs. These receptor sequences come from a man aged 25 to 40 in good health and CMV-seropositive. The CDR3 runs from the conserved cysteine through the conserved F or W. A D gene is named only where the DNA matches it firmly. Size values are once, few and many counts, or a class for expanded clones, and some rows have none.

v_call,d_call,j_call,clone_size,cdr3_aa,cdr3_nt
TRBV10-1,-,TRBJ1-1,-,CASSESRENTEAFF,TGCGCCAGCAGTGAATCCAGGGAGAACACTGAAGCTTTCTTT
TRBV30,TRBD2,TRBJ2-7,-,CAWSLLAGTGQYF,TGTGCCTGGAGTCTCCTAGCGGGGACGGGGCAGTACTTC
TRBV28,-,TRBJ2-7,once,CASSYQGQGDYEQYF,TGTGCCAGCAGTTACCAGGGGCAGGGTGACTACGAGCAGTACTTC
TRBV27,TRBD1,TRBJ2-7,-,CASRERQGNSYEQYF,TGTGCCAGCAGAGAGAGACAGGGCAACTCCTACGAGCAGTACTTC
TRBV7-2,-,TRBJ1-1,once,CASSSSGGAKAFF,TGTGCCAGCAGCTCGTCGGGGGGGGCGAAAGCTTTCTTT
TRBV30,TRBD1,TRBJ2-7,once,CAWSVSRTGGEQYF,TGTGCCTGGAGTGTTTCCCGGACAGGGGGCGAGCAGTACTTC
TRBV2,-,TRBJ1-3,-,CASSTFSGNTIYF,TGTGCCAGCAGTACATTCTCTGGAAACACCATATATTTT
TRBV9,-,TRBJ2-3,-,CASSVLRDSSLITDTQYF,TGTGCCAGCAGCGTTCTTCGGGACTCCTCACTAATAACAGATACGCAGTATTTT
TRBV15,-,TRBJ1-4,-,CATSRDRGGVGEKLFF,TGTGCCACCAGCAGAGATCGTGGCGGGGTTGGGGAAAAACTGTTTTTT
TRBV28,-,TRBJ2-7,-,CASSLSGPYEQYF,TGTGCCAGCAGTTTATCTGGGCCCTACGAGCAGTACTTC
TRBV27,-,TRBJ1-1,-,CASSAQGNTEAFF,TGTGCCAGCAGCGCACAGGGTAATACTGAAGCTTTCTTT
TRBV6-1,-,TRBJ1-2,-,CASSEAGDYGYTF,TGTGCCAGCAGTGAGGCAGGGGATTATGGCTACACCTTC
TRBV5-6,-,TRBJ1-5,-,CASSSVEGGVNQPQHF,TGTGCCAGCAGCTCCGTGGAAGGGGGAGTCAATCAGCCCCAGCATTTT
TRBV28,TRBD1,TRBJ1-5,-,CASSRRTGSNQPQHF,TGTGCCAGCAGTCGGCGGACAGGGAGCAATCAGCCCCAGCATTTT
TRBV10-1,-,TRBJ2-7,-,CASSKTLTTYEQYF,TGCGCCAGCAGTAAAACTCTGACTACCTACGAGCAGTACTTC
TRBV19,-,TRBJ2-1,-,CASSTFYNEQFF,TGTGCCAGTAGTACGTTCTACAATGAGCAGTTCTTC
TRBV28,-,TRBJ2-1,-,CASSLTFNEQFF,TGTGCCAGCAGTTTGACATTCAATGAGCAGTTCTTC
TRBV19,-,TRBJ2-7,-,CASSIVGLARTTYSYEQYF,TGTGCCAGTAGTATAGTGGGGCTAGCGCGGACGACCTACTCCTACGAGCAGTACTTC
TRBV19,-,TRBJ1-4,-,CASSIPGLESKKLFF,TGTGCCAGTAGTATCCCCGGACTCGAATCAAAAAAACTGTTTTTT
TRBV5-1,TRBD1,TRBJ2-1,-,CASSPGTGGAYEQFF,TGCGCCAGCAGCCCCGGGACAGGGGGCGCGTATGAGCAGTTCTTC
TRBV11-3,-,TRBJ2-2,-,CASSLEADGELFF,TGTGCCAGCAGCTTAGAAGCGGACGGGGAGCTGTTTTTT
TRBV7-6,TRBD2,TRBJ2-3,once,CASSSSGRRADTQYF,TGTGCCAGCAGCTCTAGCGGGAGGAGGGCAGATACGCAGTATTTT
TRBV11-2,TRBD1,TRBJ2-5,few,CASSFPGGAFQETQYF,TGTGCCAGCAGCTTCCCAGGGGGCGCGTTCCAAGAGACCCAGTACTTC
TRBV28,TRBD1,TRBJ2-7,-,CASSLTDRADFYEQYF,TGTGCCAGCAGTTTAACCGACAGGGCCGACTTCTACGAGCAGTACTTC
TRBV28,TRBD1,TRBJ2-3,-,CASRRPDRDTQYF,TGTGCCAGCAGGCGCCCGGACAGGGATACGCAGTATTTT
TRBV4-2,TRBD1,TRBJ1-5,-,CASSTGDQPQHF,TGTGCCAGCAGCACAGGGGATCAGCCCCAGCATTTT
TRBV7-9,TRBD2,TRBJ2-7,-,CASSFWTSGSGEQYF,TGTGCCAGCAGCTTCTGGACTAGCGGGTCAGGAGAGCAGTACTTC
TRBV5-1,-,TRBJ2-2,-,CASSDLVYGGELFF,TGCGCCAGCAGCGACCTAGTTTATGGCGGGGAGCTGTTTTTT
TRBV19,TRBD1,TRBJ1-1,-,CASSSPDRGENTEAFF,TGTGCCAGTAGTTCACCGGACAGGGGCGAGAACACTGAAGCTTTCTTT
TRBV5-6,TRBD2,TRBJ2-1,-,CASSPRAGVRNEQFF,TGTGCCAGCAGCCCCCGCGCGGGAGTGAGGAATGAGCAGTTCTTC
TRBV13,TRBD1,TRBJ1-1,-,CASSLDRGNENTEAFF,TGTGCCAGCAGCTTGGACAGGGGAAACGAGAACACTGAAGCTTTCTTT